The 24 T cell receptor beta chains presented below share a single source sample, sequenced in a study of T cells in Graves' hyperthyroidism and ophthalmopathy. Amplification targeted TCR beta CDR3 regions from RNA transcripts. TCR CDR3 regions were first amplified by RT-PCR with HTBI primers. TCRdb re-derived calls from the multiplex PCR reads in MiXCR, one entry per CDR3 protein. The sample consists of about 360,000 distinct CDR3 sequences, around 13% of them appearing once. Sequences were obtained from blood. The receptors here all came from a woman under 30 with Graves' hyperthyroidism.

CDR3 sequence reads: CASSQGWGTEYEQYF. The DNA for the CDR3 is TGCGCCAGCAGCCAAGGGTGGGGGACGGAGTACGAGCAGTACTTC. This sequence joins TRBV4-1 and TRBJ2-7; D may be TRBD1 or TRBD2 (5 bases each). The CDR3 covers 15 residues. Germline CDR1 MGHRA, CDR2 YSYEKL. The ends were cut back, 1 base at V and 4 bases at J, with 14 bases in the middle.

This clonotype was picked up many times. The chain employs TRBV3-1 and TRBJ1-1; D ambiguous. The V gene lost 0 bases and the J gene lost 10 bases, with 15 bases spanning the gap. Germline CDR1 is LGHDT and CDR2 is YNNKEL (reference sequence). The CDR3 is 14 residues long. The CDR3 DNA is TGTGCCAGCAGCCAAGATTCGGGGAGTTTGGGAGCTTTCTTT. The encoded protein is CASSQDSGSLGAFF.

Concerning this clonotype itself: This may stem from a read error, because a much larger clone lies one nucleotide away. The chain couples TRBV29-1 to TRBJ1-1; D not resolved. CDR1 is SQVTM and CDR2 is ANQGSEA in the germline V gene. This CDR3 comprises 10 residues. The germline V and J ends were trimmed by 7 bases and 7 bases, with 10 bases remaining between them. CDR3 amino acids: CSAPDHEAFF. CDR3 nucleotide sequence: TGCAGCGCCCCGGACCATGAAGCTTTCTTT.

The V gene is TRBV24-1, the J gene TRBJ2-1, with 13 bases lining up with TRBD2. CDR1 and CDR2 from the germline V gene are KGHDR and SFDVKD. The CDR3 extends over 17 amino acids. Losses at the gene ends were 3 bases for V and 7 bases for J; bases not matched to a gene: 8. As DNA, the CDR3 is TGTGCCACCAGTGATCCTCCCGGGACTAGCGGGACAAATGAGCAGTTCTTC. It codes for CATSDPPGTSGTNEQFF.

The V and J genes are TRBV6-1 and TRBJ2-7; no clear D. With 6 bases removed from V and 3 bases from J, the gap between germline ends came to 18 bases. From germline, CDR1 is MNHNS and CDR2 SASEGT. The CDR3 is made up of 15 amino acids. CDR3 in DNA: TGTGCCAGCAGCCAAGATCATCGGGTTGGCTACGAGCAGTACTTC. This translates into CASSQDHRVGYEQYF.

Ten or more counts support this clonotype. This chain links TRBV5-8 with TRBJ2-3, with D possibly being TRBD1 (7 bases). V lost 4 bases to trimming and J lost 2 bases, with 14 bases between them. Germline CDR1 reads SGHTS; CDR2 reads YDEGEE. The CDR3 has 15 residues. Here the CDR3 DNA reads TGTGCCAGCAGCCGCGGGACAGACTTCACAGATACGCAGTATTTT. Translating it yields CASSRGTDFTDTQYF.

This clonotype has at least ten counts. The rearrangement links TRBV7-3 to TRBJ2-1; 12 bases match TRBD2. J gave up 2 bases and V 4 bases, and 6 bases lay outside the gene matches. Germline V gene lookup returns CDR1 SGHTA and CDR2 FQGTGA. The CDR3 sequence is 17 residues long. CDR3 sequence reads: CASSSWTSGTPYNEQFF. As DNA, the CDR3 is TGTGCCAGCAGCTCCTGGACTAGCGGGACCCCCTACAATGAGCAGTTCTTC.

The chain's CDR3 is CASTPLNGRIDTQYF. CDR3 sequence (DNA): TGTGCCAGTACCCCTTTGAACGGGAGAATAGATACGCAGTATTTT. The chain carries TRBV19 and TRBJ2-3; TRBD2 is a possible D gene (6 bases). The CDR3 spans 15 residues. Per germline, CDR1 LNHDA and CDR2 SQIVND (reference sequence). Deletions cut 7 bases from V and 5 bases from J, with 19 bases between.

This clonotype has ten or more counts. The chain joins TRBV7-9 to TRBJ2-3, with unresolved D. Germline V CDR1 and CDR2: SEHNR, FQNEAQ (reference sequence). The CDR3 is 16 amino acids. The V gene lost 4 bases and the J gene lost 5 bases, with 19 bases spanning the gap. Written as DNA, the CDR3 is TGTGCCAGCAGCTCACTCCCATCGAACCTGGGAGATACGCAGTATTTT. Translated, it gives CASSSLPSNLGDTQYF.

This chain uses TRBV9 with TRBJ1-1, with D maybe TRBD1 (6 bases). Trimming left V 5 bases short and J 2 bases short, with 16 bases between. Germline V CDR1 and CDR2: SGDLS, YYNGEE. The CDR3 is 15 residues long. The CDR3 nucleotides read TGTGCCAGCAGTCGGGATGGGGGGCTCAACACTGAAGCTTTCTTT. This sequence encodes CASSRDGGLNTEAFF.

This sequence joins TRBV3-1 and TRBJ2-2; TRBD1 matches 9 bases. This CDR3 spans 16 amino acids. V dropped 6 bases and J dropped 0; count of bases not matched to a gene: 5. Per the germline V gene, CDR1 is LGHDT and CDR2 is YNNKEL (reference sequence). The CDR3: CASSLTGGSNTGELFF. CDR3 nucleotides: TGTGCCAGCAGTCTTACAGGGGGCTCGAACACCGGGGAGCTGTTTTTT.

This clonotype has at least ten counts. An end of the junction differs from the germline gene, which may be a read error. The chain links TRBV7-2 to TRBJ2-3, with a weak D call TRBD2 (6 bases). The CDR3 covers 14 residues. The V gene's germline CDR1 is SGHTA and CDR2 FQGNSA. CDR3 sequence reads: CASSLATYTDTQYF. CDR3 DNA: TGTGCCAGCAGCCTAGCGACCTACACAGATACGCAGTATTTT. Combining the CDR3 with reference TRBV7-2 and TRBJ2-3 gives the whole variable domain GAGVSQSPSNKVTEKGKDVELRCDPISGHTALYWYRQSLGQGLEFLIYFQGNSAPDKSGLPSDRFSAERTGGSVSTLTIQRTQQEDSAVYLCASSLATYTDTQYFGPGTRLTVL.

This clonotype was detected ten times or more. The chain is built from TRBV13 and TRBJ2-7, with a possible D match to TRBD2 (6 bases). The germline CDR1 and CDR2 sequences are PRHDT and FYEKMQ (reference sequence). The CDR3 has 14 amino acids. V lost 0 bases and J 4 bases, leaving 10 bases between the germline ends. The CDR3 region is CASSLGASEYEQYF. The CDR3 DNA reads TGTGCCAGCAGCTTAGGGGCTAGCGAGTACGAGCAGTACTTC. The full variable domain, its missing parts supplied by reference TRBV13 and TRBJ2-7, is AAGVIQSPRHLIKEKRETATLKCYPIPRHDTVYWYQQGPGQDPQFLISFYEKMQSDKGSIPDRFSAQQFSDYHSELNMSSLELGDSALYFCASSLGASEYEQYFGPGTRLTVT.

This clonotype was counted at least ten times. V gene TRBV6-2 or TRBV6-3 combines with J gene TRBJ2-7, with D unclear. CDR1 is MNHEY and CDR2 is SVGEGT in the germline V gene. The CDR3 has 15 residues. The V end lost 4 bases, the J end lost 5 bases, and 18 bases lay between the germline ends. The CDR3 spells CASSSPHDILDEQYF. The CDR3 DNA follows: TGTGCCAGCAGTTCGCCCCACGACATTCTGGACGAGCAGTACTTC.

This clonotype has only one observation. The V and J genes are TRBV4-1 and TRBJ1-5; weak D call: TRBD1 (6 bases). The germline gives CDR1 MGHRA, CDR2 YSYEKL. V lost 0 bases and J lost 7, with 13 bases in between. The CDR3 consists of 15 residues. The CDR3 sequence is CASSQEGGGGQPQHF. For the CDR3, the DNA is TGCGCCAGCAGCCAAGAAGGGGGTGGAGGACAGCCCCAGCATTTT.

The sample holds many counts of this clonotype. CDR3 region: CASSPTSGRSEQYF. CDR3 sequence (DNA): TGTGCCAGCAGTCCGACTAGCGGGAGATCCGAGCAGTACTTC. This chain uses TRBV28 with TRBJ2-7; 12 bases map to TRBD2. Trimming at V came to 5 bases and at J to 6 bases, leaving 5 bases not matched to a gene. The CDR3 loop spans 14 amino acids. Germline CDR1 MDHEN, CDR2 SYDVKM.

This chain joins TRBV19 and TRBJ2-3; tentatively, D is TRBD1 (6 bases). Trimming took 6 bases from V and 5 from J, leaving 9 bases between them. This CDR3 has 12 amino acids. Germline CDR1 LNHDA, CDR2 SQIVND (reference sequence). CDR3 DNA: TGTGCCAGTAGGGCAGGGGTAGATACGCAGTATTTT. This codes for CASRAGVDTQYF.

Ten or more counts support this clonotype. The chain carries TRBV28 and TRBJ1-2, with D unclear. The CDR3 extends over 12 amino acids. V was pared by 6 bases and J by 3 bases, with 8 bases between. Per germline, CDR1 MDHEN and CDR2 SYDVKM. CDR3 amino acids: CASSLADYGYTF. The CDR3 region has the DNA TGTGCCAGCAGCTTAGCAGACTATGGCTACACCTTC.

This clonotype was seen at least ten times. V gene TRBV5-1 combines with J gene TRBJ2-1; 12 bases are a match to TRBD2. The CDR3 has 15 residues. CDR1 is SGHRS, CDR2 YFSETQ, per germline. With V trimmed by 4 bases and J by 10 bases, 9 bases remained unmatched. The CDR3, as DNA: TGCGCCAGCAGCGATCGACTAGCGGGAGCACAGGAGCAGTTCTTC. It is translated as CASSDRLAGAQEQFF.

The sample holds many counts of this clonotype. The chain recombines TRBV7-2 with TRBJ1-2; the D gene is possibly TRBD1 (6 bases). The V gene's germline CDR1 is SGHTA and CDR2 FQGNSA. V dropped 1 base and J dropped 7 bases, with 13 bases sitting between them. The length of the CDR3 is 14 residues. The CDR3, as DNA: TGTGCCAGCAGCTTAGACAGGGAAAGGGCTGGCTACACCTTC. This codes for CASSLDRERAGYTF. Complete variable domain (other parts from reference TRBV7-2 and TRBJ1-2): GAGVSQSPSNKVTEKGKDVELRCDPISGHTALYWYRQSLGQGLEFLIYFQGNSAPDKSGLPSDRFSAERTGGSVSTLTIQRTQQEDSAVYLCASSLDRERAGYTFGSGTRLTVV.

This clonotype has a count of ten or more. This chain connects TRBV9 to TRBJ1-1, with D perhaps TRBD1 (5 bases). Germline CDR1 and CDR2: SGDLS and YYNGEE. Trimming shortened V by 3 bases and J by 8 bases, and 17 bases separated the two germline ends. CDR3 size: 14 residues. The CDR3 loop reads CASSEGGQTPEAFF. CDR3 coding DNA: TGTGCCAGCAGCGAGGGCGGACAAACCCCCGAAGCTTTCTTT. The variable domain in full, completed from reference TRBV9 and TRBJ1-1, reads DSGVTQTPKHLITATGQRVTLRCSPRSGDLSVYWYQQSLDQGLQFLIQYYNGEERAKGNILERFSAQQFPDLHSELNLSSLELGDSALYFCASSEGGQTPEAFFGQGTRLTVV.

This clonotype has a count of ten or more. The rearrangement uses TRBV28 and TRBJ2-2, with 11 bases matching TRBD2. The V segment lost 5 bases and the J segment 2 bases; nucleotides outside the gene matches: 7. Germline V gene sequence: CDR1 MDHEN, CDR2 SYDVKM. This CDR3 comprises 17 residues. The CDR3 region is CASSPPTSGGNTGELFF. The DNA for the CDR3 is TGTGCCAGCAGTCCCCCCACTAGCGGGGGAAACACCGGGGAGCTGTTTTTT.

This clonotype was recorded a few times. The CDR3 spells CASSFRGRENEQFF. CDR3 coding DNA: TGTGCCAGCAGTTTTCGGGGTAGGGAAAATGAGCAGTTCTTC. V and J are TRBV28 and TRBJ2-1; perhaps TRBD2 as D (5 bases). The CDR3 is made up of 14 amino acids. The V gene lost 3 bases and the J gene lost 7 bases, with 13 bases spanning the gap. Germline CDR1 and CDR2: MDHEN and SYDVKM.

This clonotype appeared many times. This chain joins TRBV12-3 or TRBV12-4 and TRBJ2-1, with 7 bases aligning to TRBD1. V dropped 2 bases and J dropped 1; count of bases not matched to a gene: 17. The CDR3 is 20 amino acids. The chain's CDR3 is CASSLFGMRGRTLSYNEQFF. The CDR3 DNA is TGTGCCAGCAGTTTATTTGGGATGAGGGGGCGGACTCTATCCTACAATGAGCAGTTCTTC.